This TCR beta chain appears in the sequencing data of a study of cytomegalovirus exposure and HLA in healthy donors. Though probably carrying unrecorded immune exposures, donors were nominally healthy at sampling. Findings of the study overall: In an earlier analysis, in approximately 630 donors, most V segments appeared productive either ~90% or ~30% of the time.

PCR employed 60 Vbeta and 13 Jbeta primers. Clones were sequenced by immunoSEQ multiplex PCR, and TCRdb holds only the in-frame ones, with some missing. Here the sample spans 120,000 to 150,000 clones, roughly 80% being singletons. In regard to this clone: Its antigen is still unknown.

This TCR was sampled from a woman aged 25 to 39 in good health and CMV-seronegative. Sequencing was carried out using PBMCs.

The DNA for the CDR3 is TGTGCCAGCAGGGGACACTCGATTAACTATGGCTACACCTTC. It yields the protein CASRGHSINYGYTF. This sequence joins TRBV6-4 and TRBJ1-2; tentative D call: TRBD1 (6 bases). Trimming removed 6 bases at V and 1 base at J, with 12 bases between. The CDR3 spans 14 residues. Germline-derived CDR1 and CDR2 are MRHNA and SNTAGT.